Each of the 8 T cell receptor beta chains below was sequenced from the same sample in a study of blood T cell repertoires in COVID-19. Profiled with immunoSEQ multiplex PCR; TCRdb holds only in-frame clones, not every one. The data hold 120,000 to 150,000 clones, with roughly 80% observed a single time. Material for sequencing was PBMCs or T cells enriched from blood (not recorded which). These receptors were collected from a woman between 18 and 30 years old who had been exposed to COVID-19.

The gene calls are TRBV28 and TRBJ1-2; D may be TRBD1 (5 bases). CDR3 size: 11 residues. Per germline, CDR1 MDHEN and CDR2 SYDVKM. V was trimmed by 6 bases and J by 7 bases, leaving 9 bases between them. CDR3 residues: CASRGLGGYTF. CDR3 in DNA: TGTGCCAGCAGGGGGCTGGGTGGCTACACCTTC.

This clone has a handful of counts. The chain links TRBV19 to TRBJ1-5, with 7 bases that match TRBD1. V shed 6 bases, J shed 6 bases, and the junction held 5 bases outside the gene matches. The CDR3 runs to 13 residues. Germline lookup yields CDR1 LNHDA and CDR2 SQIVND (reference sequence). CDR3 residues: CASSTGVSQPQHF. The CDR3 DNA sequence: TGTGCCAGTAGCACAGGGGTGAGTCAGCCCCAGCATTTT.

This sequence joins TRBV19 and TRBJ2-7; weak D call: TRBD2 (6 bases). V lost 5 bases, J lost 0 bases, and 11 bases lay in between. The CDR3 has 14 residues. CDR1 is LNHDA and CDR2 is SQIVND in the germline V gene (reference sequence). The CDR3 sequence is CASSSGTFSYEQYF. CDR3 in DNA: TGTGCCAGTAGTTCCGGGACTTTCTCCTACGAGCAGTACTTC. Full variable domain (remainder filled in from reference TRBV19 and TRBJ2-7): DGGITQSPKYLFRKEGQNVTLSCEQNLNHDAMYWYRQDPGQGLRLIYYSQIVNDFQKGDIAEGYSVSREKKESFPLTVTSAQKNPTAFYLCASSSGTFSYEQYFGPGTRLTVT.

The chain is built from TRBV30 and TRBJ1-2, with TRBD1 matching 7 bases. This CDR3 is 12 amino acids long. In germline, CDR1 is GTSNPN, CDR2 SVGIG (reference sequence). V shed 4 bases and J 6 bases; nucleotides not matched to a gene: 5. The CDR3 loop is CAWNRQGDGYTF. In DNA, the CDR3 is TGTGCCTGGAATCGGCAGGGGGATGGCTACACCTTC.

This clone was detected only once. V gene TRBV18 combines with J gene TRBJ2-3; 9 nucleotides align to TRBD2. V lost 4 bases to trimming and J lost 4 bases; unmatched junction nucleotides: 6. This CDR3 is 15 amino acids long. Germline V gives CDR1 KGHSH, CDR2 LQKENI. CDR3 protein: CASSLSSGTADTQYF. In DNA form, the CDR3 reads TGTGCCAGCTCACTTTCTAGCGGGACAGCAGATACGCAGTATTTT. Full variable domain (missing parts from reference TRBV18 and TRBJ2-3): NAGVMQNPRHLVRRRGQEARLRCSPMKGHSHVYWYRQLPEEGLKFMVYLQKENIIDESGMPKERFSAEFPKEGPSILRIQQVVRGDSAAYFCASSLSSGTADTQYFGPGTRLTVL.

This chain joins TRBV30 and TRBJ1-1; D call uncertain. The CDR3 sequence is 13 residues long. V lost 7 bases and J 0 bases, leaving 12 bases between the germline ends. The germline gives CDR1 GTSNPN, CDR2 SVGIG (reference sequence). The CDR3 reads CASMETLNTEAFF. Here the CDR3 DNA reads TGTGCCTCCATGGAGACGTTGAACACTGAAGCTTTCTTT.

The chain carries TRBV28 and TRBJ2-7; 7 positions agree with TRBD2. The V gene's germline CDR1 is MDHEN and CDR2 SYDVKM. The CDR3 is 16 residues long. V lost 7 bases, J lost 2 bases, and 14 bases stayed unmatched. The CDR3 coding sequence is TGTGCCAGCATTGGCCGTGATCCGGGAGGAACCTACGAGCAGTACTTC. Translating it yields CASIGRDPGGTYEQYF.

The chain recombines TRBV25-1 with TRBJ2-3; weak D call: TRBD2 (5 bases). The CDR3 runs to 13 residues. V lost 9 bases to trimming and J lost 5 bases, with 15 bases between them. Germline V gene lookup returns CDR1 MGHDK and CDR2 SYGVNS. Here the CDR3 reads CASTPGEGDTQYF. CDR3 coding DNA: TGTGCCAGTACCCCCGGAGAGGGAGATACGCAGTATTTT.